The 23 T cell receptor beta chains below were found in one sample sequenced in a study of T cell repertoires in cytomegalovirus infection. Their antigens remain unidentified. TCRdb reprocessed the reads with MiXCR, giving one entry per CDR3 protein. The table includes roughly 350,000 distinct CDR3 sequences, around a third detected once. Sequenced here: cultured PBMCs, sampled from culture after CMV antigen stimulation. All receptors derive from a human donor in good health (CMV status not recorded). Some clones in this sample may be carry-over from other donors' samples.

The gene calls are TRBV5-4 and TRBJ1-2, with D unresolved. The CDR3 contains 16 residues. CDR1 and CDR2 (germline): SGHNT, YYREEE (reference sequence). The germline V and J ends were trimmed by 4 bases and 0 bases, with 16 bases remaining between them. The CDR3 sequence: CASSRSVGSPNYGYTF. The CDR3 nucleotides read TGTGCCAGCAGCCGGAGTGTCGGGAGCCCTAACTATGGCTACACCTTC.

The V and J genes are TRBV19 and TRBJ2-3; D gene unclear. CDR3 length: 13 residues. The V end was cut by 7 bases, the J end by 3 bases, with 11 bases between. In germline, CDR1 is LNHDA, CDR2 SQIVND (reference sequence). CDR3 nucleotides: TGTGCCAGTACGATGGGTAAAACAGATACGCAGTATTTT. Its translation is CASTMGKTDTQYF.

For this clonotype: The junction departs from the called germline gene at one end, perhaps through a read error. The rearrangement joins TRBV13 to TRBJ1-2; the match to TRBD1 covers 7 bases. Looked up from germline, CDR1 is PRHDT and CDR2 is FYEKMQ (reference sequence). The CDR3 is 15 residues long. This CDR3 reads CASSLDGQALYGYTF. The DNA for the CDR3 is TGCGCCAGCAGCTTGGACGGACAGGCTCTCTATGGCTACACCTTC.

The chain is built from TRBV12-3 or TRBV12-4 and TRBJ1-6, with D uncertain. The V end lost 3 bases, the J end lost 0 bases, and 9 bases lay between the germline ends. This CDR3 is built from 16 residues. The CDR3: CASSFAGSSYNSPLHF. Here the CDR3 DNA reads TGTGCCAGCAGTTTTGCGGGGAGCTCCTATAATTCACCCCTCCACTTT.

The V and J genes are TRBV2 and TRBJ1-1; D gene unclear. The CDR3 is 14 amino acids. Looked up from germline, CDR1 is SNHLY and CDR2 is FYNNEI. Trimming pared 8 bases from V and 1 base from J, leaving 14 bases between. CDR3 DNA sequence: TGTGCCAGCGCTGAGGGCTTTAGGAACACTGAAGCTTTCTTT. Translation: CASAEGFRNTEAFF.

The J gene is TRBJ2-1, the V gene TRBV20-1, with D perhaps given as TRBD1 or TRBD2 (5 bases each). This CDR3 contains 15 residues. The germline V gene has CDR1 DFQATT and CDR2 SNEGSKA (reference sequence). Between the trimmed V and J ends, which lost 6 bases and 4 bases, there was a span of 19 bases. The CDR3 nucleotides are TGCAGTGCGACTCCCCCCGGGACCCCTTACAATGAGCAGTTCTTC. Encoded protein: CSATPPGTPYNEQFF.

This clonotype showed up just a few times. The V and J genes are TRBV29-1 and TRBJ1-5, with a weak D call TRBD1 (5 bases). Trimming left V 4 bases short and J 7 bases short, with 17 bases between. The CDR3 runs to 14 residues. Germline CDR1 is SQVTM and CDR2 is ANQGSEA. Written as DNA, the CDR3 is TGCAGCGTTGTCCGGGCCAGGGCAGGGCAGCCCCAGCATTTT. Its translation: CSVVRARAGQPQHF.

Turning to this clonotype: The conserved phenylalanine or tryptophan normally closing the CDR3 is absent here, so this likely arose from a read error. It is unclear where the CDR3 begins or ends on the DNA, so no DNA is shown, and the CDR3 is as TCRdb lists it. The chain joins TRBV7-8 to TRBJ1-1. Germline V gene lookup returns CDR1 SGHVS and CDR2 FQNEAQ. The CDR3 extends over 8 residues, inclusive of both ends. The CDR3 spells CASSPTLL.

This clonotype showed up just a few times. One base away lies a much larger clone, so this may be a sequencing read error. V is TRBV28 and J is TRBJ1-2; D is perhaps TRBD1 (6 bases). This CDR3 region has 14 residues. CDR1 MDHEN and CDR2 SYDVKM come from the germline V gene. The CDR3 coding sequence is TGTGCCAGCAGCGTGGGGGGCCCGGACTATGGCAACACCTTC. Amino acids: CASSVGGPDYGNTF.

This clonotype was detected many times. The chain is built from TRBV7-6 and TRBJ2-7; TRBD1 agrees at 7 bases. The ends lost 5 bases at V and 7 bases at J; junction bases unmatched: 5. This CDR3 comprises 12 residues. Germline V gives CDR1 SGHVS, CDR2 FNYEAQ. The CDR3 DNA sequence: TGTGCCAGCAGCCAGACAGGGCTGGAGCAGTACTTC. This encodes CASSQTGLEQYF.

This clonotype was detected a few times. This sequence joins TRBV7-2 and TRBJ2-5; weak D call: TRBD2 (5 bases). This CDR3 region has 13 residues. Germline V gives CDR1 SGHTA, CDR2 FQGNSA. V shed 3 bases and J shed 4 bases, with 9 bases lying between them. The CDR3 sequence: CASSFLAIETQYF. CDR3 nucleotide sequence: TGTGCCAGCAGCTTTTTAGCGATAGAGACCCAGTACTTC.

This clonotype occurred a few times. The chain combines TRBV7-9 with TRBJ2-1; D gene unclear. The CDR3 has 14 residues. Germline CDR1 reads SEHNR; CDR2 reads FQNEAQ (reference sequence). The germline V and J ends were trimmed by 5 bases and 5 bases, with 13 bases remaining between them. CDR3 in amino acids: CASSGDNVNNEQFF. The CDR3 bases are TGTGCCAGCAGCGGGGATAACGTCAACAATGAGCAGTTCTTC. Using reference TRBV7-9 and TRBJ2-1 for the parts outside the CDR3, the full variable domain is DTGVSQNPRHKITKRGQNVTFRCDPISEHNRLYWYRQTLGQGPEFLTYFQNEAQLEKSRLLSDRFSAERPKGSFSTLEIQRTEQGDSAMYLCASSGDNVNNEQFFGPGTRLTVL.

The chain employs TRBV7-3 and TRBJ2-7; 9 bases map to TRBD1. The V gene end was trimmed by 2 bases and the J gene end by 4 bases; junction bases not matched to a gene: 6. Germline CDR1 reads SGHTA; CDR2 reads FQGTGA. This CDR3 spans 15 amino acids. The CDR3 DNA is TGTGCCAGCAGCTTAGATCCGGGACAGGGTTACGAGCAGTACTTC. Translated: CASSLDPGQGYEQYF. Combining the CDR3 with reference TRBV7-3 and TRBJ2-7 gives the whole variable domain GAGVSQTPSNKVTEKGKYVELRCDPISGHTALYWYRQSLGQGPEFLIYFQGTGAADDSGLPNDRFFAVRPEGSVSTLKIQRTERGDSAVYLCASSLDPGQGYEQYFGPGTRLTVT.

V is TRBV7-2 and J is TRBJ2-6; TRBD1 aligns across 12 bases. Trimming cost V 6 bases and J 4 bases; bases outside gene matches: 4. This CDR3 region has 16 residues. Germline values: CDR1 SGHTA, CDR2 FQGNSA. Written as DNA, the CDR3 is TGTGCCAGCAGTTGGGACAGGGGGCGCGGGGCCAACGTCCTGACTTTC. Residues: CASSWDRGRGANVLTF.

This clonotype appeared a few times. The chain is built from TRBV2 and TRBJ1-5; D is unclear. This CDR3 contains 15 residues. Deletions cut 3 bases from V and 4 bases from J, with 13 bases between. Germline V gives CDR1 SNHLY, CDR2 FYNNEI. CDR3 DNA sequence: TGTGCCAGCAGTGAGTCCCTCCGTGGGAATCAGCCCCAGCATTTT. It specifies CASSESLRGNQPQHF.

This clonotype was seen repeatedly, ten times or more. This chain joins TRBV18 and TRBJ2-7, with no clear D. Trimming removed 1 base at V and 3 bases at J, with 7 bases between. CDR3 length: 13 amino acids. Germline CDR1 and CDR2: KGHSH and LQKENI. CDR3 DNA: TGTGCCAGCTCACCACAGGACGGCTACGAGCAGTACGTC. It translates to CASSPQDGYEQYV.

The rearrangement links TRBV4-1 to TRBJ2-1, with TRBD2 matching 8 bases. The V gene end was trimmed by 1 base and the J gene end by 1 base; junction bases not matched to a gene: 15. The CDR3 consists of 20 residues. The germline gives CDR1 MGHRA, CDR2 YSYEKL. The CDR3 region is CASSQVLIAGSLKSYNEQFF. Written as DNA, the CDR3 is TGCGCCAGCAGCCAAGTACTAATAGCGGGATCCCTGAAATCCTACAATGAGCAGTTCTTC.

This clonotype occurred many times. The germline gene is not matched at one end of the junction; a read error may be the cause. The chain has TRBV7-7 and TRBJ2-1; tentatively, D is TRBD1 (6 bases). Germline-derived CDR1 and CDR2 are SSHAT and FNYEAQ (reference sequence). The CDR3 is made up of 16 amino acids. The CDR3 region is CASSLDQRRGTMQQFF. CDR3 DNA: TGTGCTAGCAGCTTAGATCAGCGTCGAGGGACAATGCAGCAGTTCTTC. Looking up the rest from reference TRBV7-7 and TRBJ2-1 gives the full variable domain: GAGVSQSPRYKVTKRGQDVTLRCDPISSHATLYWYQQALGQGPEFLTYFNYEAQPDKSGLPSDRFSAERPEGSISTLTIQRTEQRDSAMYRCASSLDQRRGTMQQFFGPGTRLTVL.

Many counts were recorded for this clonotype. The chain couples TRBV7-2 to TRBJ2-2; 9 bases line up with TRBD2. Trimming cost V 3 bases and J 0 bases; bases outside gene matches: 2. There are 16 residues in the CDR3. Germline CDR1 SGHTA, CDR2 FQGNSA. CDR3 coding DNA: TGTGCCAGCAGCTTTTCTAGCGGGGCGAACACCGGGGAGCTGTTTTTT. It encodes CASSFSSGANTGELFF.

The chain carries TRBV2 and TRBJ1-2; tentatively, D is TRBD1 (6 bases). Per germline, CDR1 SNHLY and CDR2 FYNNEI. This CDR3 region has 16 residues. Between the trimmed V and J ends, which lost 6 bases and 4 bases, there was a span of 21 bases. CDR3 amino acids: CASSPSTGTQLYGYTF. In DNA, the CDR3 is TGTGCCAGCAGCCCCTCCACAGGGACTCAGCTCTATGGCTACACCTTC.

The J gene is TRBJ2-3, the V gene TRBV5-1; D remains ambiguous. Germline CDR1 reads SGHRS; CDR2 reads YFSETQ. V shed 5 bases and J shed 2 bases, with 9 bases lying between them. This CDR3 has 13 amino acids. The CDR3 sequence: CASRRLDTDTQYF. In nucleotides, the CDR3 is TGCGCCAGCAGACGACTTGACACAGATACGCAGTATTTT.

The sample holds a few counts of this clonotype. The chain recombines TRBV7-2 with TRBJ2-1; 15 bases agree with TRBD2. CDR1 and CDR2 from the germline V gene are SGHTA and FQGNSA. This CDR3 is built from 17 residues. The V and J ends lost 5 bases and 8 bases, in that order; junction bases with no gene match: 10. CDR3 in amino acids: CASSLGLAGGSLHEQFF. CDR3 coding DNA: TGTGCCAGCAGCCTCGGACTAGCGGGAGGGTCCCTCCATGAGCAGTTCTTC.

CDR3 protein: CASSSPGQGFDNEQFF. CDR3 nucleotide sequence: TGTGCCAGCAGTTCCCCAGGACAGGGATTTGACAATGAGCAGTTCTTC. The V call is TRBV6-2 or TRBV6-3, the J call TRBJ2-1, with 8 bases lining up with TRBD1. Germline V lookup: CDR1 MNHEY, CDR2 SVGEGT. V lost 4 bases and J lost 5; bases outside the gene matches: 10. The CDR3 contains 16 residues.